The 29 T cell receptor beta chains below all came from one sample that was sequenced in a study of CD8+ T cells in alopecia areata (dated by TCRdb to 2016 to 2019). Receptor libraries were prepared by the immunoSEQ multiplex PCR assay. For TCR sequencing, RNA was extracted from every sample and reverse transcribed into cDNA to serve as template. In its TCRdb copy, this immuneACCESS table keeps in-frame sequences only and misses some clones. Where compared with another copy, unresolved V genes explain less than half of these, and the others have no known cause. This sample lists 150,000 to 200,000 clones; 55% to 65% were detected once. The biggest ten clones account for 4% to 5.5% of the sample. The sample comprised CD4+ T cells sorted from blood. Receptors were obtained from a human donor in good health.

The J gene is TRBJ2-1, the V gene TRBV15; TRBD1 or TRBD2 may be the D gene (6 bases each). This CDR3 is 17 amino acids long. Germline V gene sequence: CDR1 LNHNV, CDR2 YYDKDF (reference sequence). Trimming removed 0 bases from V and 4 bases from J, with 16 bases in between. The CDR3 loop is CATSRDRGPQSYNEQFF. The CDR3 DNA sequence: TGTGCCACCAGCAGAGATCGGGGGCCACAGTCATACAATGAGCAGTTCTTC.

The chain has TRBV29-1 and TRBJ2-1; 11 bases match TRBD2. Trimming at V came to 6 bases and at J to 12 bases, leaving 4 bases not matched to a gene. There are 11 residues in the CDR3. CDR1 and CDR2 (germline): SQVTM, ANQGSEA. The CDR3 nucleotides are TGCAGCGTAGGCCTAGCGGGAGGGCAGTTCTTC. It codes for CSVGLAGGQFF.

The CDR3 DNA reads as TGCAGCGTAACTGACACGTCCTATGGCTACACCTTC. Amino acid sequence: CSVTDTSYGYTF. The V call is TRBV29-1, the J call TRBJ1-2; no firm D call. Germline loops: CDR1 SQVTM, CDR2 ANQGSEA. The germline V and J ends were trimmed by 6 bases and 4 bases, with 12 bases remaining between them. The length of the CDR3 is 12 residues. The whole variable domain, filled in from reference TRBV29-1 and TRBJ1-2, reads SAVISQKPSRDICQRGTSLTIQCQVDSQVTMMFWYRQQPGQSLTLIATANQGSEATYESGFVIDKFPISRPNLTFSTLTVSNMSPEDSSIYLCSVTDTSYGYTFGSGTRLTVV.

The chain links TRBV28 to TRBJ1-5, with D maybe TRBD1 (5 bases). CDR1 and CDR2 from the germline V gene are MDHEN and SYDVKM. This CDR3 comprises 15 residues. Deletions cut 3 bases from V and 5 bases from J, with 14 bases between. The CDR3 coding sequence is TGTGCCAGCAGTTTGATCCAGGGATCGTATCAGCCCCAGCATTTT. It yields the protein CASSLIQGSYQPQHF.

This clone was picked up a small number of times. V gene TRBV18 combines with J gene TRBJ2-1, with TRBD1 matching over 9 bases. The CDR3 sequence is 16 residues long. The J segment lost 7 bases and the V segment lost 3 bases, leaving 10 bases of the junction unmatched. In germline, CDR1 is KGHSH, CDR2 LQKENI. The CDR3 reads CASSPLLGQGMNEQFF. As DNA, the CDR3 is TGTGCCAGCTCACCTCTTTTGGGACAGGGTATGAATGAGCAGTTCTTC.

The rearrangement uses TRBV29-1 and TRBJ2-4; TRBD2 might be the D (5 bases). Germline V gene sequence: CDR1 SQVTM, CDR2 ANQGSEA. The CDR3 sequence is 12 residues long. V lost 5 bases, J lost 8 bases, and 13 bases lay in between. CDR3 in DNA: TGCAGCGTTTGGGATCGGGGTGACATTCAGTACTTC. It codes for CSVWDRGDIQYF.

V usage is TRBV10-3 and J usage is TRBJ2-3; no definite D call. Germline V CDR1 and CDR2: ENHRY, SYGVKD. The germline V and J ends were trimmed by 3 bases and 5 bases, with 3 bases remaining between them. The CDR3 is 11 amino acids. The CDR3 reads CAISEKDTQYF. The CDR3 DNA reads TGTGCCATCAGTGAAAAAGATACGCAGTATTTT.

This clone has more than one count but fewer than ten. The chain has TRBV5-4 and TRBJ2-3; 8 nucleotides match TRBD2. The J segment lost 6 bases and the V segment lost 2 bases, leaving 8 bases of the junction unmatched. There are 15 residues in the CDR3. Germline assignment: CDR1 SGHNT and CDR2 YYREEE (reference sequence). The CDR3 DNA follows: TGTGCCAGCAGCTTTTCCGGGACTAGGGCCGATACGCAGTATTTT. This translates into CASSFSGTRADTQYF.

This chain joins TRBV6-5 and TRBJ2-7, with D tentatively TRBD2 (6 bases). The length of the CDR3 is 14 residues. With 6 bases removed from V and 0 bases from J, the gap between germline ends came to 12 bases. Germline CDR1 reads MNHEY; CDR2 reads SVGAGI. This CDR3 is CASSQSGSSYEQYF. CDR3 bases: TGTGCCAGCAGCCAGAGCGGGTCCTCCTACGAGCAGTACTTC.

Here the CDR3 DNA reads TGTGCCAGCAGCCAAGTTCGACCGACTAATGAAAAACTGTTTTTT. Protein product: CASSQVRPTNEKLFF. This sequence joins TRBV4-2 and TRBJ1-4; D uncertain. CDR1 and CDR2 from the germline V gene are LGHNA and YNFKEQ. The ends were cut back, 1 base at V and 2 bases at J, with 8 bases in the middle. The CDR3 runs 15 residues.

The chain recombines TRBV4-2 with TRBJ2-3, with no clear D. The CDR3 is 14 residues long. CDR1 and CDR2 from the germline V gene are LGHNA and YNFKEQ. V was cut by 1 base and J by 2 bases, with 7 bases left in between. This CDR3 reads CASSQATVTDTQYF. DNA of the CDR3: TGTGCCAGCAGCCAAGCTACAGTCACAGATACGCAGTATTTT.

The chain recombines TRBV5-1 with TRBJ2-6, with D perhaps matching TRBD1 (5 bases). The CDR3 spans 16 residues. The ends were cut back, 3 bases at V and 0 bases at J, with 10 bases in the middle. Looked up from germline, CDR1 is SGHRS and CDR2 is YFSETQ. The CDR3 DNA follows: TGCGCCAGCAGCTCGACAGATAGCTCTGGGGCCAACGTCCTGACTTTC. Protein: CASSSTDSSGANVLTF.

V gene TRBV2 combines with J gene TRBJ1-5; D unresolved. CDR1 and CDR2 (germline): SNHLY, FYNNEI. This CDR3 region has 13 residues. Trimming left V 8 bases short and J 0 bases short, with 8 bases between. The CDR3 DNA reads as TGTGCCAGCCTTCGAGGTAGCAATCAGCCCCAGCATTTT. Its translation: CASLRGSNQPQHF.

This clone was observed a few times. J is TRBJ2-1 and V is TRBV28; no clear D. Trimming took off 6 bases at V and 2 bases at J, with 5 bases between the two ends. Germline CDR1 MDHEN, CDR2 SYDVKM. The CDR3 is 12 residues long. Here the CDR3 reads CASSLTYNEQFF. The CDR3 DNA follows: TGTGCCAGCAGCCTGACCTACAATGAGCAGTTCTTC.

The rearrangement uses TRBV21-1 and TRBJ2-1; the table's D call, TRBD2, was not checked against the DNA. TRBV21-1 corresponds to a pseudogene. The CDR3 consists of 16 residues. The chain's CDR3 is CASSTTVTSAYNEQFF. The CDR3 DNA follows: TGTGCCAGCAGCACAACAGTGACTAGCGCTTACAATGAGCAGTTCTTC.

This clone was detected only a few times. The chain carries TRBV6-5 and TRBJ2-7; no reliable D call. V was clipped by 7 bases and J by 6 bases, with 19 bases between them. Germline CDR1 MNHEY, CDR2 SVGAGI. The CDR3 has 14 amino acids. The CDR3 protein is CASISKGGKLEQYF. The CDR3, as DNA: TGTGCCAGCATTTCGAAAGGTGGAAAACTCGAGCAGTACTTC.

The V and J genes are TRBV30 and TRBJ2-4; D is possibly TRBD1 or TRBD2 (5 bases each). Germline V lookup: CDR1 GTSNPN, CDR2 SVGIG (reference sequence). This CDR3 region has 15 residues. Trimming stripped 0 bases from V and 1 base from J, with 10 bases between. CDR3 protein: CAWSVPGSAKNIQYF. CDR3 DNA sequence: TGTGCCTGGAGTGTACCAGGGAGCGCCAAAAACATTCAGTACTTC.

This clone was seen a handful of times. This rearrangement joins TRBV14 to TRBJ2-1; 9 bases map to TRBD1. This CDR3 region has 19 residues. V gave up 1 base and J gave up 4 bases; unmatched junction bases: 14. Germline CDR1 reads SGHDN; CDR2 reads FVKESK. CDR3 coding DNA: TGTGCCAGCAGCCAAGTAAGAATTCCCGGACAGGGGCTGTACAATGAGCAGTTCTTC. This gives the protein CASSQVRIPGQGLYNEQFF.

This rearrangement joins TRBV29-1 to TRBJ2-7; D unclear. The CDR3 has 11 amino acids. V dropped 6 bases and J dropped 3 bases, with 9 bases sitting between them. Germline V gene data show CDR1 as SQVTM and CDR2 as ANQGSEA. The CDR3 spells CSVRVNYEQYF. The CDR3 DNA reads TGCAGCGTACGGGTCAACTACGAGCAGTACTTC.

The CDR3 spells CASSRGTSGSFEQFF. DNA of the CDR3: TGCGCCAGCAGCCGGGGGACTAGCGGGAGTTTTGAGCAGTTCTTC. The genes are TRBV5-1 and TRBJ2-1; TRBD2 aligns across 14 bases. V was pared by 4 bases and J by 9 bases, with 6 bases of the junction left unmatched. This CDR3 is built from 15 residues. Germline CDR1 SGHRS, CDR2 YFSETQ.

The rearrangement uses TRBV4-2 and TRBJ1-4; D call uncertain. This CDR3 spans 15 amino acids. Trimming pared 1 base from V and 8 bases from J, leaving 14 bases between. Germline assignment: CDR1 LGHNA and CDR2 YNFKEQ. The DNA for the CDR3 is TGTGCCAGCAGCCAAGGGGGAGGTCAGAGGGAAAAACTGTTTTTT. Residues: CASSQGGGQREKLFF.

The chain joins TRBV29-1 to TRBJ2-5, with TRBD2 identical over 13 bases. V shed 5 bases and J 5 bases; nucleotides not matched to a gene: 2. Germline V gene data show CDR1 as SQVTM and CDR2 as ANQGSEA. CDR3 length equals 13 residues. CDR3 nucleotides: TGCAGCGTTTTACTAGCGGGAGGGGAGACCCAGTACTTC. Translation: CSVLLAGGETQYF. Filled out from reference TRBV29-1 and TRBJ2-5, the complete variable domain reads SAVISQKPSRDICQRGTSLTIQCQVDSQVTMMFWYRQQPGQSLTLIATANQGSEATYESGFVIDKFPISRPNLTFSTLTVSNMSPEDSSIYLCSVLLAGGETQYFGPGTRLLVL.

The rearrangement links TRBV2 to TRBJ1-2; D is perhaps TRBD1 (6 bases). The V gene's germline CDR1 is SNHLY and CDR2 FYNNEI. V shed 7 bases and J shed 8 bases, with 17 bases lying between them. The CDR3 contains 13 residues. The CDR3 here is CASNLRGDGGYTF. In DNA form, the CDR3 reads TGTGCCAGCAACCTCAGGGGCGACGGGGGCTACACCTTC.

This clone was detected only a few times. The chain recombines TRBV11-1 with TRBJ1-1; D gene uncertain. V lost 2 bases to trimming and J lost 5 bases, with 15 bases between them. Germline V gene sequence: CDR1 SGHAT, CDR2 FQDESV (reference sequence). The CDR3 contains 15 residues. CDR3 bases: TGTGCCAGCAGCTTAATGGGGAGCAGGAGAACTGAAGCTTTCTTT. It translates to CASSLMGSRRTEAFF.

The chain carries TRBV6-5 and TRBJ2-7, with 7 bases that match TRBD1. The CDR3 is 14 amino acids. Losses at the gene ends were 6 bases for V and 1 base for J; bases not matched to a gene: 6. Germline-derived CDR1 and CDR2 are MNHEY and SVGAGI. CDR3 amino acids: CASRSARGSYEQYF. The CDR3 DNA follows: TGTGCCAGCAGGTCTGCCAGGGGGTCCTACGAGCAGTACTTC.

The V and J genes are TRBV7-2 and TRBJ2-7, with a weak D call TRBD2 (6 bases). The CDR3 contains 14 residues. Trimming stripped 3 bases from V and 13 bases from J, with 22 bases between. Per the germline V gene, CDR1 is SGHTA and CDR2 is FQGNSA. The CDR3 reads CASSLNSRVGGSYF. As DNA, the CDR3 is TGTGCCAGCAGCTTGAACTCTAGGGTTGGAGGGAGCTACTTC.

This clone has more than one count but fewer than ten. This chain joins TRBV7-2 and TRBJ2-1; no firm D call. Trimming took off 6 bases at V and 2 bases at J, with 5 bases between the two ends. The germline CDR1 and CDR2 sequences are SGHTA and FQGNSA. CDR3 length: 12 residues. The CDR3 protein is CASSWTYNEQFF. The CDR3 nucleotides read TGTGCCAGCAGTTGGACCTACAATGAGCAGTTCTTC.

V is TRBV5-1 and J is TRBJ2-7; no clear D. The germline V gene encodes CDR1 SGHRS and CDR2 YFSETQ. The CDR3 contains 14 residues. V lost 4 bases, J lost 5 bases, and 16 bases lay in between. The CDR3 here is CASSAGPEVHEQYF. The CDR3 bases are TGCGCCAGCAGCGCCGGGCCAGAGGTCCACGAGCAGTACTTC.

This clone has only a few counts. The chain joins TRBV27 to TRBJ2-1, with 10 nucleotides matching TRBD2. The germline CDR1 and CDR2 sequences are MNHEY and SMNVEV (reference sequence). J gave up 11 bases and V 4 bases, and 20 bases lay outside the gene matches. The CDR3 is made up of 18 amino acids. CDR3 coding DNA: TGTGCCAGCAGTTCCCCCTCACTAGCGGGACAGAATCCCCCCAAGCAGTTCTTC. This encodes CASSSPSLAGQNPPKQFF.